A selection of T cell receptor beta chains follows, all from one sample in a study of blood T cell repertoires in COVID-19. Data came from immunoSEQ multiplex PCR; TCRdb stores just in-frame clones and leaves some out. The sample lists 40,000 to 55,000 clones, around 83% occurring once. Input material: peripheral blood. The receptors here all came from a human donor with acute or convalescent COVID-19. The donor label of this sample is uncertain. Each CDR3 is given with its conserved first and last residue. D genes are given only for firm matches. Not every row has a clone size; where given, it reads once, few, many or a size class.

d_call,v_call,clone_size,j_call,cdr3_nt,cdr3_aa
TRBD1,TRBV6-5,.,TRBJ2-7,TGTGCCAGCAGGCAGACAGGGCCCTACGAGCAGTACTTC,CASRQTGPYEQYF
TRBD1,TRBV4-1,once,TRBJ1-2,TGCGCCAGCAGCCAAGCCCAGGACAGGTTCTATGGCTACACCTTC,CASSQAQDRFYGYTF
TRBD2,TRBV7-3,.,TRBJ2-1,TGTGCCAGCAGCTCCGCTAGCGGGGGGACCAGTGAGCAGTTCTTC,CASSSASGGTSEQFF
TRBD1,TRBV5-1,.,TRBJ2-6,TGCGCCAGCAGCTTGGTCCCAACAGGGGGGATCTCTGGGGCCAACGTCCTGACTTTC,CASSLVPTGGISGANVLTF
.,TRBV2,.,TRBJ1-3,TGTGCCAGCAGTGAATGGGGGGGCAGATTTGGAAACACCATATATTTT,CASSEWGGRFGNTIYF
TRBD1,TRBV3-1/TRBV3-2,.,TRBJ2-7,TGTGCCAGCAGCTCTGGGACAGGGGCGTACGAGCAGTACTTC,CASSSGTGAYEQYF
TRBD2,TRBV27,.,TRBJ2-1,TGTGCCAGTAAAGAGAGCGGGGGGTACAATGAGCAGTTCTTC,CASKESGGYNEQFF
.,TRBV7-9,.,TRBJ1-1,TGTGCCAGCACAGACAGCACTGAAGCTTTCTTT,CASTDSTEAFF
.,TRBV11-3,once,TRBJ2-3,TGTGCCAGCAGCATACAGGGCTCCCTTAGCACAGATACGCAGTATTTT,CASSIQGSLSTDTQYF
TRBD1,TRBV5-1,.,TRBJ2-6,TGCGCCAGCAGCTTGGATATAAGGGGGCCTGGGGCCAACGTCCTGACTTTC,CASSLDIRGPGANVLTF
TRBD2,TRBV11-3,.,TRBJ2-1,TGTGCCAGCAGCTTAGATTCGAGCGGGAGCAGGGATGAGCAGTTCTTC,CASSLDSSGSRDEQFF
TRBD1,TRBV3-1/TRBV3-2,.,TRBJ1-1,TGTGCCAGCAGCCAAGCAGGGGGCGCGGGCACTGAAGCTTTCTTT,CASSQAGGAGTEAFF
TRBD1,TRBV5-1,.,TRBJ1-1,TGCGCCAGCAGCTTGGGTCTAGACAGGGGGCGAACTGAAGCTTTCTTT,CASSLGLDRGRTEAFF
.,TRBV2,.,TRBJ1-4,TGTGCCAGCAGTGGGACGCCGGGGATGTCGGCTGGACTGTTTTTT,CASSGTPGMSAGLFF